These 26 T cell receptor beta chains share one sample of origin, sequenced in a study of long-term antiretroviral therapy in people with HIV. It was version v3.0 of the immunoSEQ assay that was run at survey level. Measured with immunoSEQ multiplex PCR; TCRdb has only the in-frame clones, and not every one. The sample carries 25,000 to 30,000 clones, about 86% recorded once. Material: unsorted PBMCs, obtained 0.8 years after starting antiretroviral therapy. The receptors come from a woman under 40 with HIV.

This chain joins TRBV11-1 and TRBJ1-1; D is undetermined. This CDR3 region has 13 residues. Looked up from germline, CDR1 is SGHAT and CDR2 is FQDESV (reference sequence). V lost 0 bases and J lost 1, with 3 bases in between. The CDR3 protein is CASSLAENTEAFF. The CDR3, as DNA: TGTGCCAGCAGCTTAGCAGAGAACACTGAAGCTTTCTTT.

V usage is TRBV30 and J usage is TRBJ1-1; D unclear. Trimming removed 0 bases from V and 2 bases from J, with 7 bases in between. This CDR3 contains 13 residues. Germline V gene data show CDR1 as GTSNPN and CDR2 as SVGIG (reference sequence). The DNA for the CDR3 is TGTGCCTGGAGTGTGGGGTTTAACACTGAAGCTTTCTTT. Encoded protein: CAWSVGFNTEAFF.

V is TRBV28 and J is TRBJ1-2; D unresolved. The germline V gene has CDR1 MDHEN and CDR2 SYDVKM. This CDR3 contains 14 residues. Trimming stripped 1 base from V and 3 bases from J, with 9 bases between. For the CDR3, the DNA is TGTGCCAGCAGTTTATACGGGAGGGACTATGGCTACACCTTC. As protein: CASSLYGRDYGYTF.

The gene calls are TRBV25-1 and TRBJ2-5; D call uncertain. This CDR3 spans 13 amino acids. Germline-derived CDR1 and CDR2 are MGHDK and SYGVNS. V lost 3 bases and J lost 4, with 9 bases in between. The CDR3 region is CASSESPGETQYF. The CDR3 DNA sequence: TGTGCCAGCAGTGAGTCTCCAGGAGAGACCCAGTACTTC.

V usage is TRBV5-6 and J usage is TRBJ1-5; D ambiguous. The CDR3 spans 13 residues. Looked up from germline, CDR1 is SGHDT and CDR2 is YYEEEE. The V end lost 2 bases, the J end lost 4 bases, and 7 bases lay between the germline ends. In DNA, the CDR3 is TGTGCCAGCAGCTTAGGGCAGAATCAGCCCCAGCATTTT. Amino acid sequence: CASSLGQNQPQHF.

The chain couples TRBV11-2 to TRBJ2-4; 13 bases are a match to TRBD2. V shed 5 bases and J 2 bases; nucleotides not matched to a gene: 3. There are 16 residues in the CDR3. CDR1 and CDR2 (germline): SGHAT, FQNNGV. CDR3 sequence (DNA): TGTGCCAGCAGCAGACTAGCGGGGGGATCCAAAAACATTCAGTACTTC. Amino acid sequence: CASSRLAGGSKNIQYF.

This chain joins TRBV7-2 and TRBJ1-3; D is undetermined. Trimming stripped 5 bases from V and 2 bases from J, with 13 bases between. CDR3 length equals 15 residues. The germline V gene encodes CDR1 SGHTA and CDR2 FQGNSA. DNA of the CDR3: TGTGCCAGCAGCCAAGACCCGACCCCTGGAAACACCATATATTTT. Its protein product is CASSQDPTPGNTIYF.

The chain is built from TRBV29-1 and TRBJ1-2, with D perhaps TRBD1 (5 bases). The CDR3 runs 14 residues. The V end lost 3 bases, the J end lost 5 bases, and 16 bases lay between the germline ends. Germline values: CDR1 SQVTM, CDR2 ANQGSEA. The CDR3 nucleotides read TGCAGCGTTGATGAGGGTCAGTGGGGGTATGGCTACACCTTC. Its translation is CSVDEGQWGYGYTF.

The CDR3 sequence: CASSFRDGVSGANVLTF. CDR3 DNA: TGTGCCAGCAGTTTTCGGGACGGAGTCTCTGGGGCCAACGTCCTGACTTTC. V gene TRBV27 combines with J gene TRBJ2-6, with D possibly being TRBD1 or TRBD2 (5 bases each). V lost 3 bases to trimming and J lost 0 bases, with 12 bases between them. CDR3 length: 17 amino acids. Per germline, CDR1 MNHEY and CDR2 SMNVEV (reference sequence). Using reference TRBV27 and TRBJ2-6 for the parts outside the CDR3, the full variable domain is EAQVTQNPRYLITVTGKKLTVTCSQNMNHEYMSWYRQDPGLGLRQIYYSMNVEVTDKGDVPEGYKVSRKEKRNFPLILESPSPNQTSLYFCASSFRDGVSGANVLTFGAGSRLTVL.

This clone has more than one count but fewer than ten. The V call is TRBV30, the J call TRBJ2-2; no definite D call. CDR3 length: 14 amino acids. Germline V gene lookup returns CDR1 GTSNPN and CDR2 SVGIG (reference sequence). V was trimmed by 0 bases and J by 7 bases, leaving 12 bases between them. The DNA for the CDR3 is TGTGCCTGGAGTGTATTTATGGAAAGCGGGGAGCTGTTTTTT. Residues: CAWSVFMESGELFF.

The chain combines TRBV5-1 with TRBJ2-2; no definite D call. The CDR3 runs to 12 residues. Trimming cost V 6 bases and J 1 base, with 4 bases left between them. CDR1 is SGHRS, CDR2 YFSETQ, per germline. CDR3 residues: CASTVNTGELFF. In DNA form, the CDR3 reads TGCGCCAGCACCGTGAACACCGGGGAGCTGTTTTTT.

By share, this clone ranks as medium-sized. The V and J genes are TRBV19 and TRBJ2-2, with TRBD2 matching 11 bases. The V segment lost 5 bases and the J segment 4 bases; nucleotides outside the gene matches: 6. The V gene's germline CDR1 is LNHDA and CDR2 SQIVND (reference sequence). The CDR3 is made up of 16 amino acids. This chain's CDR3 is CASSVLAGGVTGELFF. CDR3 coding DNA: TGTGCCAGTAGTGTTCTAGCGGGGGGTGTCACCGGGGAGCTGTTTTTT.

This clone was detected only once. The rearrangement links TRBV2 to TRBJ2-7; weak D call: TRBD1 (5 bases). V gave up 5 bases and J gave up 1 base, with 9 bases separating them. The germline CDR1 and CDR2 sequences are SNHLY and FYNNEI. CDR3 length equals 13 residues. The CDR3 coding sequence is TGTGCCAGCAGTCGACAGCTTTCCTACGAGCAGTACGTC. Translated: CASSRQLSYEQYV.

Concerning this clone itself: At one end the junction does not follow the germline gene, possibly because of a read error. This chain links TRBV19 with TRBJ1-2, with D perhaps matching TRBD1 (6 bases). From germline, CDR1 is LNHDA and CDR2 SQIVND (reference sequence). The CDR3 has 15 residues. CDR3 loop: CAGRPGHHPNYGYTF. The CDR3 DNA is TGTGCCGGTAGACCGGGACACCATCCTAACTATGGCTACACCTTC.

V usage is TRBV7-3 and J usage is TRBJ2-1; 8 positions agree with TRBD2. V shed 1 base, J shed 1 base, and the junction held 6 bases outside the gene matches. The CDR3 length is 17 residues. Germline V gene sequence: CDR1 SGHTA, CDR2 FQGTGA. CDR3 amino acids: CASSLRSSSGSYNEQFF. CDR3 bases: TGTGCCAGCAGCTTAAGGTCGTCTAGCGGGTCCTACAATGAGCAGTTCTTC.

V usage is TRBV28 and J usage is TRBJ1-6; 7 bases agree with TRBD1. The J segment lost 7 bases and the V segment lost 9 bases, leaving 6 bases of the junction unmatched. The CDR3 consists of 13 residues. The germline gives CDR1 MDHEN, CDR2 SYDVKM. The CDR3 region is CASRQGENSPLHF. CDR3 coding DNA: TGTGCCAGTCGACAGGGCGAAAATTCACCCCTCCACTTT.

The genes are TRBV9 and TRBJ2-1; 11 positions agree with TRBD1. The CDR3 totals 16 residues. Germline V gene lookup returns CDR1 SGDLS and CDR2 YYNGEE. The V segment lost 0 bases and the J segment 4 bases; nucleotides outside the gene matches: 3. The chain's CDR3 is CASSVGGTGGYNEQFF. The CDR3 DNA follows: TGTGCCAGCAGCGTAGGAGGGACAGGGGGTTACAATGAGCAGTTCTTC.

The gene calls are TRBV6-6 and TRBJ1-1; TRBD1 might be the D (6 bases). V was trimmed by 0 bases and J by 3 bases, leaving 11 bases between them. In germline, CDR1 is MNHNY, CDR2 SVGAGI (reference sequence). The CDR3 length is 15 residues. The DNA for the CDR3 is TGTGCCAGCAGTTACTCGAACAGGGCGGACACTGAAGCTTTCTTT. It translates to CASSYSNRADTEAFF.

The chain employs TRBV19 and TRBJ1-1; D is undetermined. CDR3 length: 11 residues. The germline CDR1 and CDR2 sequences are LNHDA and SQIVND (reference sequence). The V gene lost 7 bases and the J gene lost 3 bases, with 6 bases spanning the gap. The CDR3 here is CASTIYTEAFF. The DNA for the CDR3 is TGTGCCAGTACTATCTACACTGAAGCTTTCTTT.

This rearrangement joins TRBV5-5 to TRBJ1-2; tentative D call: TRBD1 (6 bases). Germline V lookup: CDR1 SGHKS, CDR2 YYEKEE (reference sequence). The V and J ends lost 0 bases and 8 bases respectively, with 26 bases between them. The CDR3 sequence is 18 residues long. CDR3 DNA: TGTGCCAGCAGCTTGGATCCAGGGGAGGTTCAAATTTTACAAGGCTACACCTTC. As protein: CASSLDPGEVQILQGYTF.

The chain uses TRBV19 and TRBJ1-5; 7 nucleotides line up with TRBD1. The CDR3 is 13 residues long. J lost 4 bases, V lost 6 bases, and 3 bases had no gene match. Germline V gene lookup returns CDR1 LNHDA and CDR2 SQIVND (reference sequence). DNA for the CDR3: TGTGCCAGTAGCAGGGGGTGGAATCAGCCCCAGCATTTT. It specifies CASSRGWNQPQHF.

The chain recombines TRBV7-3 with TRBJ2-5; D is unclear. The CDR3 totals 13 residues. V was clipped by 5 bases and J by 1 base, with 8 bases between them. In germline, CDR1 is SGHTA, CDR2 FQGTGA. The CDR3 reads CASSPGPQETQYF. Here the CDR3 DNA reads TGTGCCAGCAGCCCAGGACCCCAAGAGACCCAGTACTTC. Drawing the rest from reference TRBV7-3 and TRBJ2-5, the complete variable domain is GAGVSQTPSNKVTEKGKYVELRCDPISGHTALYWYRQSLGQGPEFLIYFQGTGAADDSGLPNDRFFAVRPEGSVSTLKIQRTERGDSAVYLCASSPGPQETQYFGPGTRLLVL.

The CDR3 DNA sequence: TGTGCCAGCAGCGGCGGGACTAGCGGGGGTAAGAACACCGGGGAGCTGTTTTTT. It translates to CASSGGTSGGKNTGELFF. This chain connects TRBV9 to TRBJ2-2; 14 bases are a match to TRBD2. The ends lost 3 bases at V and 1 base at J; junction bases unmatched: 5. This CDR3 spans 18 amino acids. Germline assignment: CDR1 SGDLS and CDR2 YYNGEE.

The chain uses TRBV27 and TRBJ1-2; perhaps TRBD1 as D (5 bases). Germline V gene lookup returns CDR1 MNHEY and CDR2 SMNVEV (reference sequence). CDR3 length: 12 amino acids. The CDR3, as DNA: TGTGCAACCCAAGGGGAAAACGCTTACTACACCTTC. This translates into CATQGENAYYTF.

V usage is TRBV6-6 and J usage is TRBJ2-3, with D unresolved. The germline V gene has CDR1 MNHNY and CDR2 SVGAGI (reference sequence). The CDR3 is 15 residues long. Trimming removed 0 bases from V and 3 bases from J, with 10 bases in between. CDR3 nucleotide sequence: TGTGCCAGCAGTTACTCCCCCAGCGCGACAGATACGCAGTATTTT. Its protein product is CASSYSPSATDTQYF.

This clone was seen more than once but under ten times. The chain is built from TRBV4-1 and TRBJ2-7; perhaps D is TRBD1 or TRBD2 (6 bases each). This CDR3 has 14 residues. Looked up from germline, CDR1 is MGHRA and CDR2 is YSYEKL. The ends were cut back, 3 bases at V and 5 bases at J, with 14 bases in the middle. The CDR3 bases are TGCGCCAGCAGCCATGGAGGGGGTGTGCACGAGCAGTACTTC. Translated, it gives CASSHGGGVHEQYF.